This TCR beta chain was retrieved from a study of blood T cell repertoires in COVID-19. About the study: COVID-19 samples collected from the United States, Italy and Spain covered acute and convalescent phases. T cells, B-cell-depleted T cells, or PBMCs supplied cDNA or gDNA.

Original processing methods: Reference gene primers were amplified, and this amplification served to estimate nucleated cell counts. The method was immunoSEQ multiplex PCR; TCRdb's version includes in-frame clones alone and lacks a portion of them. The V and J calls and clone size come from that table; D and trimming were worked out from the DNA. The sample gives about 120,000 clones, 88% of which show up once; 10% to 13% is in the top ten. V was pared by 3 bases and J by 4 bases, with 18 bases between. The CDR3 runs to 16 residues. Germline assignment: CDR1 LNHDA and CDR2 SQIVND (reference sequence).

What was sequenced was peripheral blood. The chain combines TRBV19 with TRBJ1-1; D may be TRBD1 (5 bases). The sequence came from a man aged 45-65 years with acute or convalescent COVID-19. The CDR3 nucleotides read TGTGCCAGTAGTATGGGGATAAGGGGTCGAAGCACTGAAGCTTTCTTT. Amino acids: CASSMGIRGRSTEAFF.